This T cell receptor (beta chain) emerged from a study of blood T cell repertoires in COVID-19. Background on the study: COVID-19 samples collected from the United States, Italy and Spain covered acute and convalescent phases. Sources were T cells, B-cell-depleted T cells, or PBMCs; the material itself was cDNA or gDNA.

CDR3 length: 15 residues. Germline CDR1 and CDR2: KGHSH and LQKENI. The ends were cut back, 2 bases at V and 0 bases at J, with 8 bases in the middle. Original data processing: Estimation of nucleated cell counts was performed using reference gene primer amplification. This table comes from immunoSEQ multiplex PCR, and its TCRdb copy is limited to in-frame clones, with some not included. The D gene and trimming were derived from the DNA, and the V and J assignments and clone size from that table. The sample contains about 360,000 clones, 70% to 90% of which appear only once. This clone is a singleton in its sample.

The sequence derives from an older woman with COVID-19, enrolled during active disease. Sequencing was done on a sample of peripheral blood. V usage is TRBV18 and J usage is TRBJ1-5, with no clear D. The CDR3 loop is CASSPVQDSNQPQHF. The CDR3 DNA reads TGTGCCAGCTCACCAGTCCAGGATAGCAATCAGCCCCAGCATTTT. Drawing the rest from reference TRBV18 and TRBJ1-5, the complete variable domain is NAGVMQNPRHLVRRRGQEARLRCSPMKGHSHVYWYRQLPEEGLKFMVYLQKENIIDESGMPKERFSAEFPKEGPSILRIQQVVRGDSAAYFCASSPVQDSNQPQHFGDGTRLSIL.